This TCR beta chain was recovered during a study of blood T cell repertoires in COVID-19. Whole-study context: T cells, B-cell-depleted T cells, or PBMCs provided the cDNA or gDNA that served as material.

The table came from immunoSEQ multiplex PCR; TCRdb's copy has only in-frame clones and leaves some out. The repertoire has 200,000 to 250,000 clones, 83% of them found once; the top ten carry 5.5%. Trimming cost V 5 bases and J 7 bases; bases outside gene matches: 5. There are 15 residues in the CDR3. Germline CDR1 SGHVS, CDR2 FQNEAQ. Sample: peripheral blood. The chain has TRBV7-8 and TRBJ2-2; 12 nucleotides line up with TRBD1. The sequence derives from a human donor in a cohort sampled during active COVID-19. The CDR3 bases are TGTGCCAGCAGCCTGGGACAGGGGGCCGGCGGGGAGCTGTTTTTT. It encodes CASSLGQGAGGELFF.